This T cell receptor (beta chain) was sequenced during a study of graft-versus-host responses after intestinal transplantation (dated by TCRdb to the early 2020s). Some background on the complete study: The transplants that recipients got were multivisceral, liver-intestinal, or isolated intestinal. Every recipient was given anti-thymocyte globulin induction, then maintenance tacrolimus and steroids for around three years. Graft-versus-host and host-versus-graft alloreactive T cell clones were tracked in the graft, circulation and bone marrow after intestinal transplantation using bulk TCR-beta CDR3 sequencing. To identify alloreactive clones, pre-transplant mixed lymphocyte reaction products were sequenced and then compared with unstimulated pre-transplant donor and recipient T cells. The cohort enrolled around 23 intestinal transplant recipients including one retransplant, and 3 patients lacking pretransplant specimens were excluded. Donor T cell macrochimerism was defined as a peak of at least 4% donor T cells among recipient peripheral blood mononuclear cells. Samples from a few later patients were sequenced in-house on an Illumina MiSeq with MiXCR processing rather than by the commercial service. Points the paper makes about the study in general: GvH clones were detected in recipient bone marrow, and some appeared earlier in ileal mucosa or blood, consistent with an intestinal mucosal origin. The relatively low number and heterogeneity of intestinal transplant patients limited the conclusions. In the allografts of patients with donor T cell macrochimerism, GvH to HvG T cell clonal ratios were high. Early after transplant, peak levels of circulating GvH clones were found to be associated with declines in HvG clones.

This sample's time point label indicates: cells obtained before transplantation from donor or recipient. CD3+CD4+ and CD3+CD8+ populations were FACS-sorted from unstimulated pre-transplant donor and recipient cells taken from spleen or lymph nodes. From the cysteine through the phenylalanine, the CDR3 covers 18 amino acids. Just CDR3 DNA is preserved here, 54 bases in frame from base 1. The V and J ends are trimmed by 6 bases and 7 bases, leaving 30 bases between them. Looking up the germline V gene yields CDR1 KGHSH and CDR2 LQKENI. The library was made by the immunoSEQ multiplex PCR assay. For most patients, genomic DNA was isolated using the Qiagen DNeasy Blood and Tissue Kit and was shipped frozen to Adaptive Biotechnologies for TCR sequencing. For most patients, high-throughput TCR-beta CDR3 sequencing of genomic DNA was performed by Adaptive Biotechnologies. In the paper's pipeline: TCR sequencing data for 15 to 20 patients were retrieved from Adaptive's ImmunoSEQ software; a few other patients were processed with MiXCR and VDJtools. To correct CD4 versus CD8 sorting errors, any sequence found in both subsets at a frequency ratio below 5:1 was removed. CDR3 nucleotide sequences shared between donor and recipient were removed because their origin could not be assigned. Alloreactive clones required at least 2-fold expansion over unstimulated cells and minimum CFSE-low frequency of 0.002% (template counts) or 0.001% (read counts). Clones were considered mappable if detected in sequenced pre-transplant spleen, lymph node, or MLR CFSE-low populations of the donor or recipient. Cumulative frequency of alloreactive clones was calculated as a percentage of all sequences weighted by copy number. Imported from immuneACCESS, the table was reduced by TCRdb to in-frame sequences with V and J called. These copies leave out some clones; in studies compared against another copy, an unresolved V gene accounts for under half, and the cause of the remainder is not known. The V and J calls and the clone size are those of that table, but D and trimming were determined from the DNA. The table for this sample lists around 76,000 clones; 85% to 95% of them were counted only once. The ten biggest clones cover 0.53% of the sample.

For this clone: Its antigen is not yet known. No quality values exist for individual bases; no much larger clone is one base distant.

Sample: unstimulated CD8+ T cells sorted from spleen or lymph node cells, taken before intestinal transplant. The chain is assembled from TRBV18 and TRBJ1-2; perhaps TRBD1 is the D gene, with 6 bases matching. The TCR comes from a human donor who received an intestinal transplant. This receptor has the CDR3 CASSQQQILLGARSGYTF. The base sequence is TGTGCCAGCTCCCAGCAGCAGATCTTACTGGGGGCGCGGAGTGGCTACACCTTC.